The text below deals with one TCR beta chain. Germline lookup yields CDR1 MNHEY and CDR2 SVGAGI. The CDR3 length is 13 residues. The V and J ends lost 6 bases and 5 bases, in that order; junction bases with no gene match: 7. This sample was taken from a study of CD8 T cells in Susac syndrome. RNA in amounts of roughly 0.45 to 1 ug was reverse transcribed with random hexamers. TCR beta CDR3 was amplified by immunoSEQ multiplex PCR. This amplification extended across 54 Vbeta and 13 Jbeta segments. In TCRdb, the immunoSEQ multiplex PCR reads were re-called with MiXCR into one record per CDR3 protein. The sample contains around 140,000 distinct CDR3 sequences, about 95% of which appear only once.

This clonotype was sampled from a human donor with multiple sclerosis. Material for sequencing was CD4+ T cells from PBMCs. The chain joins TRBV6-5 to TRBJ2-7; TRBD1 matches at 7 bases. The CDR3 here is CASSQIQGNEQYF. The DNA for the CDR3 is TGTGCCAGCAGCCAGATACAGGGGAACGAGCAGTACTTC.